This T cell receptor (beta chain) originates from a study of blood T cell repertoires in COVID-19. For the study at large: The samples span acute and convalescent COVID-19 from the United States, Italy and Spain. Nucleic acid was either cDNA or gDNA, and it came from T cells, B-cell-depleted T cells, or PBMCs.

Original data processing: Reference gene primer amplification in the assay estimated nucleated cell counts. TCRdb keeps only in-frame clones here, not all; method: immunoSEQ multiplex PCR. V and J calls and clone size are those listed in that table; D and trimming were worked out from the DNA. The sample holds about 130,000 clones; roughly 69% are singletons and the top ten take 1.5% to 2%. The CDR3 sequence is 17 residues long. CDR1 and CDR2 from the germline V gene are SGHTA and FQGNSA. The junction had 4 bases not matched to a gene; V was cut back by 1 base and J by 2 bases. Sequenced: peripheral blood. The sequence derives from a woman between 65 and 79 years old with acute or convalescent COVID-19. V and J are TRBV7-2 and TRBJ1-4; TRBD1 matches 10 bases. CDR3 DNA sequence: TGTGCCAGCAGCTTAGGACAGGGGGCGCGTACTAATGAAAAACTGTTTTTT. Amino acids: CASSLGQGARTNEKLFF.